This T cell receptor beta chain was observed in a study of shared clonotypes between healthy human individuals. Study-level findings and limits: In a few donors, about 5% of naive CD4 clonotypes appeared in common. Non-shared clonotypes were found to have lower generation probabilities than the clonotypes that were shared by all four of the sorted-subset donors.

This CDR3 has 15 residues. J gave up 5 bases and V 4 bases, and 9 bases lay outside the gene matches. Germline CDR1 is SGHTA and CDR2 is FQGNSA. Assay: immunoSEQ multiplex PCR; the TCRdb copy retains only in-frame clones and omits some. The profile shows roughly 2 million clones, 85% to 95% of them singletons. To note about this clone: Its antigen is undetermined.

Sequenced: naive CD4+ T cells sorted from blood. Subset of the sample: CD45RA+ positively selected. The TCR sequence derives from a man between 18 and 29 years old in good health. V and J are TRBV7-2 and TRBJ2-5; TRBD2 agrees at 8 bases. CDR3 DNA: TGTGCCAGCAGCTGGGGAGCGGGAGAATGGGAGACCCAGTACTTC. It specifies CASSWGAGEWETQYF.